These T cell receptor beta chains were read from a single sample in a study of a mutant IDH1 vaccine in newly diagnosed glioma. Their recognized antigens are unknown. Repertoires were generated with immunoSEQ multiplex PCR, while TCRdb's copy carries only in-frame clones and drops some. Of 35,000 to 40,000 clones in the sample, roughly 84% were seen once. Here the sequenced sample was PBMCs, taken from a glioma patient whose treatment included an IDH1 peptide vaccine. These receptors were collected from a man between 35 and 55 years old with glioma. Both conserved end residues are part of each CDR3. D genes are given only for firm matches. Only part of the rows carry a size: once, few, many, or a class if the clone is expanded.

J gene	clone size	V gene	D gene	CDR3 protein	CDR3 DNA
TRBJ1-4	NA	TRBV18	NA	CASSPPGISGRTNEKLFF	TGTGCCAGCTCACCCCCCGGGATTAGCGGGAGGACTAATGAAAAACTGTTTTTT
TRBJ2-1	NA	TRBV9	NA	CASSSVGGAGQFF	TGTGCCAGCAGCTCAGTGGGGGGCGCGGGGCAGTTCTTC
TRBJ2-5	NA	TRBV5-1	NA	CASSSQETQYF	TGCGCCAGCAGCTCTCAAGAGACCCAGTACTTC
TRBJ2-1	NA	TRBV27	NA	CASSLSNPEDNEQFF	TGTGCCAGCAGTTTATCGAATCCGGAGGACAATGAGCAGTTCTTC
TRBJ2-1	NA	TRBV10-3	NA	CAISVGAGGNNEQFF	TGTGCCATCAGTGTAGGGGCCGGTGGGAACAATGAGCAGTTCTTC
TRBJ2-7	NA	TRBV5-4	NA	CASSRASGSNSYEQYF	TGTGCCAGCAGCCGCGCGTCGGGGTCCAACTCCTACGAGCAGTACTTC
TRBJ2-1	few	TRBV7-2	TRBD2	CASSLSPGRVRAGGFEQFF	TGTGCCAGCAGCTTATCCCCCGGAAGGGTCCGAGCGGGAGGATTTGAGCAGTTCTTC
TRBJ2-1	NA	TRBV6-5	NA	CASSYSFQRGTEQFF	TGTGCCAGCAGTTACTCGTTCCAGAGGGGGACTGAGCAGTTCTTC
TRBJ1-1	NA	TRBV18	NA	CASSQSNSEAFF	TGTGCCAGCTCACAATCGAATTCTGAAGCTTTCTTT
TRBJ2-4	NA	TRBV5-4	TRBD1	CASSIRTGGAKNIQYF	TGTGCCAGCAGCATTAGGACAGGGGGCGCAAAAAACATTCAGTACTTC
TRBJ2-7	few	TRBV7-9	NA	CASSFVPGWGEQYF	TGTGCCAGCAGCTTCGTCCCAGGGTGGGGCGAGCAGTACTTC
TRBJ1-5	NA	TRBV6-5	NA	CASRTGDQPQHF	TGTGCCAGCAGGACAGGTGATCAGCCCCAGCATTTT
TRBJ2-7	NA	TRBV19	NA	CASRPLTGYEQYF	TGTGCCAGTCGCCCTTTGACAGGCTACGAGCAGTACTTC
TRBJ1-2	NA	TRBV25-1	NA	CASSTHGVYGYTF	TGTGCCAGCAGTACACACGGGGTGTATGGCTACACCTTC
TRBJ1-2	NA	TRBV5-1	TRBD1	CASSLGDRVKEANYGYTF	TGCGCCAGCAGCTTGGGTGACAGGGTAAAGGAGGCTAACTATGGCTACACCTTC
TRBJ1-1	few	TRBV7-9	NA	CASSSTQTAVAFF	TGTGCCAGCAGCTCGACCCAGACGGCAGTAGCTTTCTTT
TRBJ1-4	NA	TRBV5-4	NA	CASSVFDSGEKLFF	TGTGCCAGCAGCGTGTTCGACTCGGGTGAAAAACTGTTTTTT
TRBJ2-7	NA	TRBV5-5	TRBD2	CASSEAGLAQYF	TGTGCCAGCTCTGAAGCCGGACTAGCCCAGTACTTC
TRBJ2-1	NA	TRBV7-7	NA	CASSLYPQDEQFF	TGTGCTAGCAGCTTATATCCCCAGGATGAGCAGTTCTTC
TRBJ1-2	NA	TRBV10-3	TRBD1	CAISEAGGAAYGYTF	TGTGCCATCAGTGAGGCAGGGGGGGCGGCCTATGGCTACACCTTC
TRBJ2-7	once	TRBV4-2	NA	CASSQVSGGRTYEQYF	TGTGCCAGCAGCCAAGTATCGGGGGGCAGGACCTACGAGCAGTACTTC
TRBJ2-4	NA	TRBV14	NA	CASSRSRAPKNIQYF	TGTGCCAGCAGCCGAAGCAGGGCGCCCAAAAACATTCAGTACTTC
TRBJ2-3	NA	TRBV4-1	TRBD2	CASRGYGLAGDTQYF	TGCGCCAGCAGGGGTTACGGACTAGCGGGAGATACGCAGTATTTT
TRBJ2-2	NA	TRBV5-1	TRBD2	CASSPGDSGRTGELFF	TGCGCCAGCAGCCCCGGGGATAGCGGGAGAACCGGGGAGCTGTTTTTT
TRBJ2-5	NA	TRBV9	TRBD2	CASSVVAGGGETQYF	TGTGCCAGCAGCGTAGTAGCGGGAGGGGGAGAGACCCAGTACTTC
TRBJ2-7	NA	TRBV10-3	TRBD1	CAIKATGSSYEQYF	TGTGCCATCAAGGCGACAGGGAGCTCCTACGAGCAGTACTTC
TRBJ2-7	few	TRBV18	NA	CASSPGSSYEQYF	TGTGCCAGCTCCCCAGGGAGCTCCTACGAGCAGTACTTC
TRBJ1-2	once	TRBV7-9	TRBD1	CASSLDRSYGGYTF	TGTGCCAGCAGCTTGGACAGGTCCTATGGTGGCTACACCTTC
TRBJ2-7	NA	TRBV7-2	TRBD2	CASSLTSGGRLQYF	TGTGCCAGCAGCTTGACGTCGGGAGGACGGCTCCAGTACTTC
TRBJ1-2	NA	TRBV2	NA	CASTGQGYGYTF	TGTGCCAGCACCGGGCAGGGGTATGGCTACACCTTC
TRBJ2-7	NA	TRBV4-1	TRBD1	CASSRTGVMSYEQYF	TGCGCCAGCAGCCGGACAGGGGTAATGTCCTACGAGCAGTACTTC
TRBJ1-1	NA	TRBV10-2	NA	CASRRGPSSEAFF	TGCGCCAGCAGACGGGGCCCCTCTTCTGAAGCTTTCTTT
TRBJ2-7	NA	TRBV5-1	TRBD1	CASSLGPGQGSYEQYF	TGCGCCAGCAGCTTGGGTCCGGGACAGGGCTCCTACGAGCAGTACTTC
TRBJ2-5	NA	TRBV5-4	NA	CASSPRSSVRETQYF	TGTGCCAGCAGCCCGCGGTCTAGCGTTAGGGAGACCCAGTACTTC
TRBJ1-5	NA	TRBV7-6	NA	CASSLPGHLQPQHF	TGTGCCAGCAGCTTACCGGGACATCTTCAGCCCCAGCATTTT
TRBJ1-3	NA	TRBV20-1	NA	CSALTKNTIYF	TGCAGTGCACTAACGAAAAACACCATATATTTT
TRBJ2-6	NA	TRBV19	NA	CASSISGKGPGANVLTF	TGTGCCAGTAGTATATCCGGGAAGGGTCCTGGGGCCAACGTCCTGACTTTC
TRBJ1-6	NA	TRBV2	TRBD1	CASSYGQENSPLHF	TGTGCCAGCAGCTATGGACAGGAAAATTCACCCCTCCACTTT
TRBJ2-2	NA	TRBV6-6	TRBD2	CASSPFLAGDQGELFF	TGTGCCAGCAGTCCCTTCCTAGCGGGAGATCAGGGGGAGCTGTTTTTT
TRBJ2-1	NA	TRBV25-1	NA	CASRRTANNEQFF	TGTGCCAGCAGGAGGACCGCAAACAATGAGCAGTTCTTC
TRBJ2-7	NA	TRBV5-1	NA	CASSFLRTRGHYEQYF	TGCGCCAGCAGCTTCCTTAGGACTAGGGGGCACTACGAGCAGTACTTC
TRBJ2-7	once	TRBV19	NA	CASSINLFYEQYF	TGTGCCAGTAGTATAAACTTATTCTACGAGCAGTACTTC
TRBJ2-1	once	TRBV6-6	NA	CASSRGTWDEQFF	TGTGCCAGCAGCCGCGGGACCTGGGATGAGCAGTTCTTC
TRBJ2-7	once	TRBV4-2	TRBD2	CASSRGLAGGAYEQYF	TGTGCCAGCAGCCGAGGACTAGCGGGAGGGGCCTACGAGCAGTACTTC
TRBJ2-7	NA	TRBV18	NA	CASSNQGASYEQYF	TGTGCCAGCTCTAATCAGGGTGCGAGCTACGAGCAGTACTTC
TRBJ2-7	NA	TRBV5-1	NA	CASSFSPGAYYEQYF	TGCGCCAGCAGCTTCTCCCCGGGGGCCTACTACGAGCAGTACTTC
TRBJ1-1	few	TRBV14	NA	CASRRQETMNTEAFF	TGTGCCAGCAGGCGACAGGAAACCATGAACACTGAAGCTTTCTTT
TRBJ1-4	NA	TRBV7-9	NA	CASSLSGGDKTGKLFF	TGTGCCAGCAGCTTAAGTGGAGGGGACAAAACGGGGAAACTGTTTTTT
TRBJ1-1	once	TRBV6-5	NA	CASSYSNLPGTEAFF	TGTGCCAGCAGTTACTCGAACTTACCGGGGACTGAAGCTTTCTTT
TRBJ2-7	few	TRBV9	NA	CASWGPKNGYEQYF	TGTGCCAGCTGGGGACCGAAGAATGGGTACGAGCAGTACTTC
TRBJ1-1	NA	TRBV18	TRBD1	CASSPQISGTGFWSEAFF	TGTGCCAGCTCACCACAAATCTCCGGGACAGGGTTTTGGTCTGAAGCTTTCTTT
TRBJ2-7	NA	TRBV5-6	NA	CASSLVLGRGEQYF	TGTGCCAGCAGCTTGGTGTTGGGCCGGGGAGAGCAGTACTTC
TRBJ2-2	once	TRBV11-3	NA	CASSSSAVLNTGELFF	TGTGCCAGCAGCTCCTCGGCCGTTCTTAACACCGGGGAGCTGTTTTTT
TRBJ2-3	NA	TRBV5-4	NA	CASSSLITGSPKDTQYF	TGTGCCAGCAGCTCCTTGATAACGGGGTCACCAAAAGATACGCAGTATTTT